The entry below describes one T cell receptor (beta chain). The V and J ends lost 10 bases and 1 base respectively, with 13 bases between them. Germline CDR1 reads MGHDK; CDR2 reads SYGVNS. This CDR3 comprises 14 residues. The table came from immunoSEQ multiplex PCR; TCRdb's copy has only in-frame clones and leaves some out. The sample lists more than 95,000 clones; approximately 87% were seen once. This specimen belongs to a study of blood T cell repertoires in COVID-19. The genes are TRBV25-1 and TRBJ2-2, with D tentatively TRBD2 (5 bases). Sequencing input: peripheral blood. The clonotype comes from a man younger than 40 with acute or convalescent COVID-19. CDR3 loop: CATMEAGNTGELFF. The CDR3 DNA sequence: TGTGCCACCATGGAGGCGGGGAACACCGGGGAGCTGTTTTTT.